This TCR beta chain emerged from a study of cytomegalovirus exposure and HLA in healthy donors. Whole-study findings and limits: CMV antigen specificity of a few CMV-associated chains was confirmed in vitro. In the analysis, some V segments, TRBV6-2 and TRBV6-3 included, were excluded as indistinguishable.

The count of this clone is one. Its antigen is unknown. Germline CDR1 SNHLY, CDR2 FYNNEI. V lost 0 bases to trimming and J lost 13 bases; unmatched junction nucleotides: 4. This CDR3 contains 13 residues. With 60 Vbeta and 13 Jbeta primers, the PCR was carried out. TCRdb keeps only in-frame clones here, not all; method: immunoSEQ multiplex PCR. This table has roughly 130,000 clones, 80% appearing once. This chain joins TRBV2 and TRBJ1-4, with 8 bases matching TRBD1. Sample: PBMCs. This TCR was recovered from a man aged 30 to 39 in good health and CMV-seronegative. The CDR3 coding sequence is TGTGCCAGCAGTGAAGCGCCAGGGGGCACACTGTTTTTT. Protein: CASSEAPGGTLFF.